The 18 T cell receptor beta chains given below trace back to one sample, sequenced in a study of T cells in Graves' hyperthyroidism and ophthalmopathy. Amplification yielded TCR beta CDR3 regions, with RNA transcripts as the source. TCR CDR3 underwent first-round RT-PCR with the HTBI primer set. Using its own MiXCR run on the multiplex PCR reads, TCRdb lists one record per CDR3 protein. The table records hundreds of thousands of distinct CDR3 sequences, roughly 14% of them present only once. Sample: blood. These receptors originate from a woman aged 45 to 65 with Graves' ophthalmopathy.

This clonotype was counted at least ten times. V usage is TRBV7-2 and J usage is TRBJ2-1; D is unclear. CDR1 is SGHTA, CDR2 FQGNSA, per germline. This CDR3 has 15 residues. The V end lost 5 bases, the J end lost 1 base, and 12 bases lay between the germline ends. Here the CDR3 DNA reads TGTGCCAGCAGCCTCGATTTTGCGTCCTACAATGAGCAGTTCTTC. Translating gives CASSLDFASYNEQFF.

The sample holds a few counts of this clonotype. The chain recombines TRBV9 with TRBJ2-5; 7 bases agree with TRBD2. The CDR3 contains 15 residues. Germline V lookup: CDR1 SGDLS, CDR2 YYNGEE. The V segment lost 2 bases and the J segment 4 bases; nucleotides outside the gene matches: 8. This chain's CDR3 is CASSVEGGQRETQYF. The CDR3 nucleotides read TGTGCCAGCAGCGTTGAGGGAGGGCAAAGAGAGACCCAGTACTTC.

This clonotype was detected ten times or more. The rearrangement uses TRBV20-1 and TRBJ1-1, with D perhaps TRBD1 (6 bases). In germline, CDR1 is DFQATT, CDR2 SNEGSKA (reference sequence). V lost 0 bases and J lost 1, with 15 bases in between. The CDR3 runs 16 residues. Here the CDR3 DNA reads TGCAGTGCTAGAGATTGGGGGGGCAGCTCGAACACTGAAGCTTTCTTT. Translated, it gives CSARDWGGSSNTEAFF.

This clonotype was recorded many times. The genes are TRBV11-2 and TRBJ2-2, with a weak D call TRBD2 (5 bases). Deletions cut 7 bases from V and 7 bases from J, with 19 bases between. The CDR3 extends over 15 amino acids. The germline V gene has CDR1 SGHAT and CDR2 FQNNGV. The CDR3 nucleotides are TGTGCCAGCACCTTTAGCGTACTAACTGGCGGGGAGCTGTTTTTT. Translation: CASTFSVLTGGELFF.

The sample holds a few counts of this clonotype. The chain carries TRBV24-1 and TRBJ2-1, with 8 bases lining up with TRBD2. The length of the CDR3 is 16 residues. Germline values: CDR1 KGHDR, CDR2 SFDVKD. The V and J ends lost 0 bases and 4 bases, in that order; junction bases with no gene match: 4. The CDR3 reads CATSDLGGRSYNEQFF. CDR3 coding DNA: TGTGCCACCAGTGATTTGGGCGGGAGGTCTTACAATGAGCAGTTCTTC.

This clonotype was seen at least ten times. This chain joins TRBV30 and TRBJ2-3, with 10 bases matching TRBD2. Germline trimming cut 3 bases from V and 2 bases from J; bases unmatched to any gene: 20. Germline lookup yields CDR1 GTSNPN and CDR2 SVGIG (reference sequence). The CDR3 is 20 amino acids. The CDR3 DNA reads as TGTGCCTGGAGCCCAAAGCGTGGACTAGCGGCTCGTGGGAACACAGATACGCAGTATTTT. Amino acid sequence: CAWSPKRGLAARGNTDTQYF.

This clonotype was recorded at least ten times. The chain employs TRBV2 and TRBJ2-6; D gene ambiguous. Germline CDR1 is SNHLY and CDR2 is FYNNEI. V lost 7 bases and J lost 2, with 9 bases in between. CDR3 size: 14 residues. The CDR3 protein is CASTLRTGANVLTF. The CDR3 DNA follows: TGTGCCAGCACTTTGAGGACTGGGGCCAACGTCCTGACTTTC.

This clonotype came up many times. This chain uses TRBV10-3 with TRBJ2-7; D is undetermined. Germline CDR1 reads ENHRY; CDR2 reads SYGVKD. Trimming took off 5 bases at V and 3 bases at J, with 11 bases between the two ends. This CDR3 contains 13 residues. CDR3 sequence reads: CAISQNFNYEQYF. In nucleotides, the CDR3 is TGTGCCATCAGTCAAAACTTTAACTACGAGCAGTACTTC.

This clonotype has just a few counts. The V and J genes are TRBV5-1 and TRBJ2-2; D is possibly TRBD1 or TRBD2 (6 bases each). Trimming pared 0 bases from V and 2 bases from J, leaving 11 bases between. In germline, CDR1 is SGHRS, CDR2 YFSETQ. This CDR3 has 16 amino acids. CDR3 DNA sequence: TGCGCCAGCAGCTTGGTGGGGGGCCAAAACACCGGGGAGCTGTTTTTT. Protein product: CASSLVGGQNTGELFF.

In this sample, this clonotype turned up a few times. The chain has TRBV10-3 and TRBJ2-5; no definite D call. This CDR3 contains 13 residues. Germline V gives CDR1 ENHRY, CDR2 SYGVKD. The ends were cut back, 7 bases at V and 1 base at J, with 10 bases in the middle. The CDR3 is CAINRVFQETQYF. The CDR3 coding sequence is TGTGCCATCAACAGAGTCTTCCAAGAGACCCAGTACTTC.

There are a few counts of this clonotype. The rearrangement uses TRBV4-3 and TRBJ1-5; 9 nucleotides line up with TRBD1. The germline V gene encodes CDR1 LGHNA and CDR2 YSLEER. The CDR3 length is 15 residues. V lost 1 base to trimming and J lost 10 bases; unmatched junction nucleotides: 8. The CDR3 region has the DNA TGCGCCAGCAGCCAAGGGACAGGGGCCCCCGAACCCCAGCATTTT. Its protein product is CASSQGTGAPEPQHF.

The chain carries TRBV11-2 and TRBJ2-1, with 8 positions matching TRBD1. CDR3 length equals 15 residues. The V and J ends lost 0 bases and 3 bases, in that order; junction bases with no gene match: 1. Germline-derived CDR1 and CDR2 are SGHAT and FQNNGV. In nucleotides, the CDR3 is TGTGCCAGCAGCTTAGAGGGACAGGTCTACAATGAGCAGTTCTTC. Its protein product is CASSLEGQVYNEQFF.

V and J are TRBV20-1 and TRBJ1-2; D remains unclear. The CDR3 contains 12 residues. Deletions cut 6 bases from V and 6 bases from J, with 14 bases between. The germline gives CDR1 DFQATT, CDR2 SNEGSKA (reference sequence). The CDR3 is CSAGEKADGYTF. The CDR3 DNA follows: TGCAGTGCAGGAGAGAAAGCAGATGGCTACACCTTC.

The table lists this clonotype with many counts. The chain couples TRBV28 to TRBJ2-5; 8 positions match TRBD2. V lost 7 bases, J lost 3 bases, and 1 base stayed unmatched. Per the germline V gene, CDR1 is MDHEN and CDR2 is SYDVKM. The CDR3 is 12 amino acids. The CDR3 reads CASTGGEETQYF. The CDR3 region has the DNA TGTGCCAGCACGGGGGGGGAAGAGACCCAGTACTTC.

The table lists this clonotype with many counts. V gene TRBV5-1 combines with J gene TRBJ2-3, with unresolved D. The V end lost 0 bases, the J end lost 5 bases, and 7 bases lay between the germline ends. The CDR3 spans 13 residues. Germline V lookup: CDR1 SGHRS, CDR2 YFSETQ. The CDR3 loop is CASSLAWEDTQYF. CDR3 coding DNA: TGCGCCAGCAGCTTGGCTTGGGAAGATACGCAGTATTTT.

This clonotype was found many times. This chain links TRBV6-1 with TRBJ2-1; 11 nucleotides line up with TRBD2. This CDR3 contains 16 residues. Germline V gene data show CDR1 as MNHNS and CDR2 as SASEGT. Losses at the gene ends were 7 bases for V and 4 bases for J; bases not matched to a gene: 9. The CDR3 spells CASKPGLAVQYNEQFF. The CDR3 DNA reads TGTGCCAGCAAGCCGGGACTAGCGGTCCAATACAATGAGCAGTTCTTC.

Only a few counts were recorded for this clonotype. The chain links TRBV6-1 to TRBJ2-7; 9 bases line up with TRBD2. This CDR3 spans 13 amino acids. The germline V gene encodes CDR1 MNHNS and CDR2 SASEGT. V shed 7 bases and J 5 bases; nucleotides not matched to a gene: 6. The CDR3 sequence: CASTPGLADEQYF. The CDR3 DNA sequence: TGTGCCAGCACCCCGGGACTAGCAGACGAGCAGTACTTC.

This clonotype was seen only a few times. The V gene is TRBV6-2 or TRBV6-3, the J gene TRBJ1-2, with D unclear. CDR3 length: 11 amino acids. Deletions cut 10 bases from V and 7 bases from J, with 13 bases between. The V gene's germline CDR1 is MNHEY and CDR2 SVGEGT. The CDR3, as DNA: TGTGCCAATGACTGCAGGTGTGGCTACACCTTC. Translating it yields CANDCRCGYTF.